This is a list of T cell receptor beta chains from one sample in a study of prognosis after radiotherapy for stage I lung cancer. MiXCR was run by TCRdb on the multiplex PCR reads, yielding one entry per CDR3 protein. Here the sample spans some 8,500 distinct CDR3 sequences, roughly 60% being singletons. The specimen comprised PBMCs, sampled before or after stereotactic body radiation therapy (not recorded which). These receptors were obtained from a donor aged 50 or older with non-small cell lung cancer. The CDR3 runs from the conserved cysteine through the conserved F or W. The D gene is left open where the match is weak. Clone size is stated in some rows and not others, as once, few, many or a class when expanded.

>TRBD2|-|TRBV15|TRBJ2-1
TGTGCCACCAGCAGAGAGGGACTAGCGGGAGGAGATGAGCAGTTCTTC
CATSREGLAGGDEQFF
>TRBD1|-|TRBV6-1|TRBJ1-6
TGTGCCAGCAGTGACCCCCAGGGGGGTCTAGGATCACCCCTCCACTTT
CASSDPQGGLGSPLHF
>-|medium-sized|TRBV19|TRBJ2-5
TGTGCCAGTAGTATTGGGGGTCAGTGGGAGACCCAGTACTTC
CASSIGGQWETQYF
>TRBD2|medium-sized|TRBV9|TRBJ2-5
TGCGCCAGCAGCCCAGGACTAGGGGAGACCCAGTACTTC
CASSPGLGETQYF
>-|-|TRBV11-3|TRBJ2-3
TGTGCCAGCAGCCGTTTATTGGGGTACACAGATACGCAGTATTTT
CASSRLLGYTDTQYF
>-|-|TRBV6-1|TRBJ2-1
TGTGCCAGCAGTGAGTACAGTGAGCAGTTCTTC
CASSEYSEQFF
>TRBD1|-|TRBV6-2/TRBV6-3|TRBJ1-2
TGTGCCAGCAGCTCAACAGGGGTTCATGGCTACACCTTC
CASSSTGVHGYTF
>-|-|TRBV20-1|TRBJ1-5
TGCAGTGCAAGCCAGGACAGCAATCATCTCCAGCATTTT
CSASQDSNHLQHF
>TRBD1|-|TRBV30|TRBJ2-1
TGTGCCTCGGGACAGTCCCTCGGTGAGCAGTTCTTC
CASGQSLGEQFF
>TRBD2|-|TRBV7-8|TRBJ2-1
TGTGCCAGCAGCTTATCTAGCGGGTGTGCCGGAGAGCAGTTCTTC
CASSLSSGCAGEQFF
>TRBD1|-|TRBV24-1|TRBJ2-1
TGTGCCACCAGTGATCTTGGACAGGGGGCGATCAATGAGCAGTTCTTC
CATSDLGQGAINEQFF
>-|once|TRBV9|TRBJ2-3
TGTGCCAGCAGTGCTACTAGACTGTCGGCAGATACGCAGTATTTT
CASSATRLSADTQYF
>-|-|TRBV9|TRBJ2-2
TGTGCCAGCAGCGACAGGGCGGGCGGGGAGCTGTTTTTT
CASSDRAGGELFF
>-|-|TRBV6-2/TRBV6-3|TRBJ1-2
TGTGCCAGCAGTAGGGGGGCGCGGGGCTATTTCTACACCTTC
CASSRGARGYFYTF
>-|-|TRBV7-9|TRBJ2-6
-
CASSLAWWGVGANVLTF
>-|once|TRBV19|TRBJ1-5
TGTGCCAGTACCCCCCGCCGGGGCAATCAGCCCCAGCATTTT
CASTPRRGNQPQHF
>-|-|TRBV19|TRBJ2-5
TGTGCCAGTAGTATTGGTGGGTCCCAAGAGACCCAGTACTTC
CASSIGGSQETQYF
>-|-|TRBV28|TRBJ2-1
TGTGCCAGCAGCTTACTCCTCGACGGGGATTCCGAGCAGTTCTTC
CASSLLLDGDSEQFF
>-|medium-sized|TRBV3-1|TRBJ1-2
TGTGCCAGCAGCCAAGGCTTCTATGGCTACACCTTC
CASSQGFYGYTF
>-|-|TRBV20-1|TRBJ2-2
TGCAGTGCTCGAAAGGGGGCCGGGGAGCTGTTTTTT
CSARKGAGELFF
>-|-|TRBV6-2/TRBV6-3|TRBJ1-1
TGTGCCAGCAGTTACGGATACAACTCGAACACTGAAGCTTTCTTT
CASSYGYNSNTEAFF
>-|medium-sized|TRBV3-1|TRBJ2-2
TGTGCCAGCAGCCAAGGGCCCCTAAAGAGCGGGGAGCTGTTTTTT
CASSQGPLKSGELFF
>-|medium-sized|TRBV6-5|TRBJ1-1
TGTGCCAGCAGTTACCCCCCGGGGAGGGGAGAGAACACTGAAGCTTTCTTT
CASSYPPGRGENTEAFF
>-|-|TRBV7-2|TRBJ1-2
TGTGCCAGCAGCGCCACAACTAACTATGGCTACACCTTC
CASSATTNYGYTF
>-|-|TRBV27|TRBJ2-3
TGTGCCAGCAGTTTATGGGCGTGGGGATCAGATACGCAGTATTTT
CASSLWAWGSDTQYF
>TRBD1|-|TRBV6-9|TRBJ2-1
TGTGCCAGCAGTTACTCCGCCGGGACAGGGGTCTACAATGAGCAGTTCTTC
CASSYSAGTGVYNEQFF
>-|-|TRBV7-2|TRBJ2-1
TGTGCCAGCAGCTCCCAACGGGGACTTCACAATGAGCAGTTCTTC
CASSSQRGLHNEQFF
>-|-|TRBV5-1|TRBJ2-7
TGCGCCAGCAGAGAGGGAGACAGGTCCTACGAGCAGTACTTC
CASREGDRSYEQYF
>-|many|TRBV10-3|TRBJ2-5
TGTGCCATCAGTGTGAGGAACCAAGAGACCCAGTACTTC
CAISVRNQETQYF
>TRBD2|many|TRBV7-9|TRBJ2-7
TGTGCCAGCAGCTTCGGGGGGTCCTACGAGCAGTACTTC
CASSFGGSYEQYF
>-|medium-sized|TRBV27|TRBJ1-6
TGTGCCAGCAGTTTTCTGAGGGGACGTTCACCCCTCCACTTT
CASSFLRGRSPLHF
>-|-|TRBV11-2|TRBJ2-7
TGTGCCAGCAGCTTTGACGGGACGCGTGTCTACGAGCAGTACTTC
CASSFDGTRVYEQYF
>-|medium-sized|TRBV20-1|TRBJ2-3
TGCAGTGCTGCTACTAGAGAGGGGGGAGATACGCAGTATTTT
CSAATREGGDTQYF
>-|-|TRBV11-3|TRBJ2-1
TGTGCCAGCAGCCTAGCCTACAATGAGCAGTTCTTC
CASSLAYNEQFF
>-|medium-sized|TRBV2|TRBJ1-4
TGTGCCAGCAGTGAAGCGGACGCAACTAATGAAAAATTGTTTTTT
CASSEADATNEKLFF
>-|many|TRBV3-1|TRBJ2-4
TGTGCCAGCAGCCCAGGGCAGCTAATAGCCAAAAACATTCAGTACTTC
CASSPGQLIAKNIQYF
>TRBD2|-|TRBV2|TRBJ2-7
TGTGCCAGCAGTGACAAGCGGGGAACCTACGAGCAGTACTTC
CASSDKRGTYEQYF
>-|medium-sized|TRBV6-1|TRBJ2-1
TGTGCCAGCAGTATGTCGGCGGGATTCTCCTACAATGAGCAGTTCTTC
CASSMSAGFSYNEQFF
>-|medium-sized|TRBV7-2|TRBJ2-1
TGTGCCAGCAGCTTCCCCACTAGTGCTGAGCAGTTCTTC
CASSFPTSAEQFF
>TRBD2|medium-sized|TRBV27|TRBJ2-2
TGTGCCAGCAACCGCGTCGTGGATCGTGGGATTCCGGGACTAGACACCGGGGAGCTGTTTTTT
CASNRVVDRGIPGLDTGELFF
>-|many|TRBV5-1|TRBJ1-4
TGCGCCAGCAGCTTGACAGGACTTACAACTAATGAAAAACTGTTTTTT
CASSLTGLTTNEKLFF
>-|-|TRBV6-5|TRBJ2-7
TGTGCCAGCAGTTACCGGAGAGGGACACCCACCGAGGAGCAGTACTTC
CASSYRRGTPTEEQYF
>-|-|TRBV7-2|TRBJ1-2
TGTGCCAGCAGCTTACGCTTGGACGTCCGCGACTATGGCTACACCTTC
CASSLRLDVRDYGYTF
>TRBD1|many|TRBV10-3|TRBJ2-3
TGTGCCATCAGTGTGGGGACAGGGGGCCCCACAGATACGCAGTATTTT
CAISVGTGGPTDTQYF
>-|-|TRBV12-3/TRBV12-4|TRBJ1-2
TGTGCCAGCAGTCCGGCGGGAAACTATTGCTACACCTTC
CASSPAGNYCYTF
>-|-|TRBV27|TRBJ2-2
TGTGCCAGCAGTTTGTACCGGAATGGGTGGGAGCTGTTTTTT
CASSLYRNGWELFF
>TRBD1|medium-sized|TRBV27|TRBJ1-1
TGTGCCAGCAGTCCCGGGACAGGGGTTGAAGCTTTCTTT
CASSPGTGVEAFF